This is a list of T cell receptor beta chains from one sample in a study of Ad26.COV2.S vaccination and SARS-CoV-2 variants. TCRdb's copy holds only in-frame clones and misses some; the assay was immunoSEQ multiplex PCR. This sample has about 250,000 clones, with around 88% found just once. The sequencing here drew on peripheral blood, taken in a trial of Ad26.COV2.S vaccine versus placebo. These receptors were taken from a person aged 18 to 65 who received the Ad26.COV2.S COVID-19 vaccine or a placebo. Both conserved end residues are part of each CDR3. D genes are given only for firm matches. The size of a clone is reported for some rows only, either as once, few or many, or as a class for expanded clones.

v_gene,j_gene,d_gene,abundance,CDR3aa,CDR3nt
TRBV5-1,TRBJ1-6,-,-,CASRIINNSPLHF,TGCGCCAGCAGAATAATTAATAATTCACCCCTCCACTTT
TRBV18,TRBJ1-4,-,-,CASSHRLGGVANEKLFF,TGTGCCAGCTCACACAGGCTAGGAGGTGTAGCTAATGAAAAACTGTTTTTT
TRBV24-1,TRBJ2-2,TRBD2,-,CATREGTTSTGELFF,TGTGCCACCAGGGAAGGGACTACGAGCACCGGGGAGCTGTTTTTT
TRBV25-1,TRBJ1-1,-,few,CASSTENTEAFF,TGTGCCAGCTCCACAGAGAACACTGAAGCTTTCTTT
TRBV5-1,TRBJ2-4,TRBD1,-,CASSLVGQGTNLAKNIQYF,TGCGCCAGCAGCTTGGTGGGACAGGGGACAAATTTAGCCAAAAACATTCAGTACTTC
TRBV5-1,TRBJ2-5,TRBD1,once,CASSWSDRSQETQYF,TGCGCCAGCAGCTGGTCGGACAGGTCTCAAGAGACCCAGTACTTC
TRBV19,TRBJ1-2,-,-,CASSTGVPRGYTF,TGTGCCAGTAGTACAGGAGTACCGCGGGGCTACACCTTC
TRBV29-1,TRBJ2-2,-,-,CSARLGTGELFF,TGCAGCGCCAGACTAGGTACCGGGGAGCTGTTTTTT
TRBV7-3,TRBJ1-2,TRBD1,-,CASSPGPGQYYGYTF,TGTGCCAGCAGCCCCGGTCCGGGACAGTACTATGGCTACACCTTC
TRBV12-2,TRBJ1-3,-,-,CASRPPPKMTASGNTIYF,TGTGCAAGTCGCCCGCCGCCCAAAATGACAGCCTCTGGAAACACCATATATTTT
TRBV30,TRBJ1-5,-,once,CAWSVGTAENQPQHF,TGTGCCTGGAGTGTAGGGACGGCGGAGAATCAGCCCCAGCATTTT
TRBV6-6,TRBJ2-5,-,-,CASSSRFPIETQYF,TGTGCCAGCAGCTCTCGGTTCCCAATAGAGACCCAGTACTTC
TRBV5-5,TRBJ2-5,-,-,CASSVTGLPETQYF,TGTGCCAGCAGCGTTACAGGGTTACCAGAGACCCAGTACTTC
TRBV9,TRBJ2-3,-,-,CASSDRPGADTQYF,TGTGCCAGCAGTGATAGACCGGGCGCAGATACGCAGTATTTT
TRBV4-3,TRBJ1-2,-,-,CASSQGANWVDGYTF,TGCGCCAGCAGCCAAGGGGCCAACTGGGTAGATGGCTACACCTTC
TRBV7-9,TRBJ2-4,-,once,CASSSLTGPPVQYF,TGTGCCAGCAGCTCACTGACAGGTCCGCCAGTTCAGTACTTC
TRBV6-6,TRBJ1-2,-,-,CASSYSDRANYGYTF,TGTGCCAGCAGTTACTCGGACAGAGCTAACTATGGCTACACCTTC
TRBV4-1,TRBJ2-1,-,-,CASSLSGVNYYNEQFF,TGCGCCAGCAGCCTCTCCGGGGTTAACTACTACAATGAGCAGTTCTTC
TRBV29-1,TRBJ1-1,-,-,CSVGHTEAFF,TGCAGCGTTGGACACACTGAAGCTTTCTTT
TRBV6-5,TRBJ1-3,-,-,CASSYQVPRTGNTIYF,TGTGCCAGCAGTTACCAGGTTCCCAGGACTGGAAACACCATATATTTT
TRBV13,TRBJ1-3,-,-,CASSFATSGNTIYF,TGTGCCAGCAGCTTCGCGACATCAGGAAACACCATATATTTT
TRBV11-2,TRBJ2-7,-,-,CASSRPLVEQYF,TGTGCCAGCAGCCGCCCCCTGGTCGAGCAGTACTTC
TRBV11-2,TRBJ2-1,TRBD2,-,CASWGLAGLPGHEQFF,TGTGCCAGCTGGGGACTAGCGGGCCTCCCCGGCCATGAGCAGTTCTTC
TRBV6-5,TRBJ1-4,-,-,CASSNRAGANEKLFF,TGTGCCAGCAGTAACAGGGCTGGGGCTAATGAAAAACTGTTTTTT
TRBV30,TRBJ1-5,-,few,CAWSAMGATAAQHF,TGTGCCTGGAGTGCCATGGGGGCAACGGCAGCCCAGCATTTT
TRBV7-2,TRBJ1-2,-,-,CASSKDGGSHYGYTF,TGTGCCAGCAGCAAAGACGGGGGGTCCCACTATGGCTACACCTTC
TRBV6-2/TRBV6-3,TRBJ1-5,-,few,CASSYRLNQPQHF,TGTGCCAGCAGTTACAGACTAAATCAGCCCCAGCATTTT
TRBV2,TRBJ2-2,TRBD2,few,CASRRTSGSPGELFF,TGTGCCAGCAGGCGGACTAGCGGGAGCCCCGGGGAGCTGTTTTTT
TRBV3-1/TRBV3-2,TRBJ1-5,-,-,CASSQDWRVKQPQHF,TGTGCCAGCAGCCAAGATTGGCGGGTAAAGCAGCCCCAGCATTTT
TRBV5-1,TRBJ2-5,-,-,CASSFLAEQETQYF,TGCGCCAGCAGCTTCTTAGCGGAGCAAGAGACCCAGTACTTC
TRBV7-9,TRBJ2-3,TRBD2,-,CASSSDLLAGATDTQYF,TGTGCCAGCAGCTCGGACCTACTAGCGGGAGCCACAGATACGCAGTATTTT
TRBV3-1/TRBV3-2,TRBJ2-1,TRBD2,-,CASSPWSGSNNEQFF,TGTGCCAGCAGCCCCTGGAGCGGGAGTAATAATGAGCAGTTCTTC
TRBV7-8,TRBJ1-5,-,-,CASSSQGNQPQHF,TGTGCCAGCAGCAGTCAGGGGAATCAGCCCCAGCATTTT
TRBV6-4,TRBJ1-1,-,-,CASSDSPGHNTEAFF,TGTGCCAGCAGTGACTCACCGGGACACAACACTGAAGCTTTCTTT
TRBV15,TRBJ2-1,-,-,CATSRAKNSYNEQFF,TGTGCCACCAGCAGAGCTAAAAACTCCTACAATGAGCAGTTCTTC
TRBV3-1/TRBV3-2,TRBJ1-1,-,-,CASSRGKGEAFF,TGTGCCAGCAGCCGGGGAAAAGGGGAAGCTTTCTTT
TRBV5-6,TRBJ2-1,-,-,CASSFGTNEQFF,TGTGCCAGCAGCTTCGGGACCAATGAGCAGTTCTTC